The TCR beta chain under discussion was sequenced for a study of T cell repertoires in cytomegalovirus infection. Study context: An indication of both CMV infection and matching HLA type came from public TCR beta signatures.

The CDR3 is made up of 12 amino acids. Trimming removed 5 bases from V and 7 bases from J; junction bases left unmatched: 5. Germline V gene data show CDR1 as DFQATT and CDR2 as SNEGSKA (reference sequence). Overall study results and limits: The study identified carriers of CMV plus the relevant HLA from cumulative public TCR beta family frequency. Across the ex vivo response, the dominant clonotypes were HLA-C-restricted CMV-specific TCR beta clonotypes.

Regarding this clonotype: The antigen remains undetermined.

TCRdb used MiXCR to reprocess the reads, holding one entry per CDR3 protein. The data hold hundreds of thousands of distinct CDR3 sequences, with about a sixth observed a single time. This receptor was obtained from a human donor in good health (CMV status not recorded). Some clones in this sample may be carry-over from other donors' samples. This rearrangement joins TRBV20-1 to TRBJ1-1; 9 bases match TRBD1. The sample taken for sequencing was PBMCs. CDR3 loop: CSAGQGTFEAFF. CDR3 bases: TGCAGTGCTGGACAGGGGACTTTTGAAGCTTTCTTT.